Listed below are T cell receptor beta chains from one sample, sequenced in a study of Ad26.COV2.S vaccination and SARS-CoV-2 variants. TCRdb's table, derived via immunoSEQ multiplex PCR, lists solely in-frame clones and lacks some. The table lists roughly 500,000 clones, 80% to 90% of them singletons. This specimen consisted of peripheral blood, obtained in a trial of Ad26.COV2.S vaccine versus placebo. Source of these receptors: a person aged 18 to 65 who received the Ad26.COV2.S COVID-19 vaccine or a placebo. Each CDR3 is given with its conserved first and last residue. A D gene is named only where the DNA matches it firmly. The size of a clone is reported for some rows only, either as once, few or many, or as a class for expanded clones.

v_call	j_call	d_call	clone_size	cdr3_aa	cdr3_nt
TRBV11-2	TRBJ2-1	NA	NA	CASSSFRRNEQFF	TGTGCCAGCAGCTCCTTCCGGAGGAATGAGCAGTTCTTC
TRBV6-5	TRBJ2-5	NA	NA	CASSYSSSPAEETQYF	TGTGCCAGCAGTTACTCGAGTAGCCCGGCCGAAGAGACCCAGTACTTC
TRBV18	TRBJ1-1	NA	once	CASSPRNTEAFF	TGTGCCAGCTCACCCAGGAACACTGAAGCTTTCTTT
TRBV15	TRBJ1-5	NA	NA	CATSRGRASNQPQHF	TGTGCCACCAGCAGAGGCAGGGCTAGCAATCAGCCCCAGCATTTT
TRBV6-2/TRBV6-3	TRBJ2-1	TRBD1	NA	CASSYRDRGRRDEQFF	TGTGCCAGCAGTTACCGGGACAGGGGGCGCAGGGATGAGCAGTTCTTC
TRBV12-3/TRBV12-4	TRBJ1-2	NA	NA	CASSTTGNYGYTF	TGTGCCAGCAGCACTACAGGGAACTATGGCTACACCTTC
TRBV19	TRBJ1-4	TRBD1	NA	CASRQGALVNEKLFF	TGTGCCAGTAGACAGGGGGCTCTCGTTAATGAAAAACTGTTTTTT
TRBV30	TRBJ1-5	NA	NA	CAWSPGQHNQPQHF	TGTGCCTGGAGTCCGGGCCAGCATAATCAGCCCCAGCATTTT
TRBV12-3/TRBV12-4	TRBJ1-1	NA	NA	CASSLLPFTEAFF	TGTGCCAGCAGTCTACTACCGTTCACTGAAGCTTTCTTT
TRBV4-3	TRBJ1-6	TRBD1	NA	CASSQELRTGSLHF	TGCGCCAGCAGCCAAGAATTAAGGACAGGGTCACTCCACTTT
TRBV7-3	TRBJ2-1	TRBD2	NA	CASSPRLAAVNEQFF	TGTGCCAGCAGCCCCAGACTAGCGGCTGTCAATGAGCAGTTCTTC
TRBV29-1	TRBJ1-1	NA	NA	CSVRPGFMNTEAFF	TGCAGCGTCCGACCGGGGTTCATGAACACTGAAGCTTTCTTT
TRBV29-1	TRBJ2-5	TRBD1	NA	CSVDPGTGAETQYF	TGCAGCGTTGATCCTGGGACAGGGGCAGAGACCCAGTACTTC
TRBV10-3	TRBJ2-1	TRBD2	NA	CAISGSASGITYNEQFF	TGTGCCATCAGTGGCTCCGCTAGCGGCATAACCTACAATGAGCAGTTCTTC
TRBV7-3	TRBJ2-5	TRBD2	NA	CASSFSGGAPETQYF	TGTGCCAGCAGCTTTAGCGGGGGGGCCCCAGAGACCCAGTACTTC